These T cell receptor beta chains were read from a single sample in a study of identical twins. TCRdb reanalysed the 5' RACE reads using MiXCR and keeps one entry per CDR3 protein. The repertoire holds about 240,000 distinct CDR3 sequences, roughly a tenth seen once, with approximately 11% in the top ten. Sequenced: memory T cells sorted from blood. The receptor set was obtained from a man between 45 and 60 years old in good health. The CDR3 runs from the conserved cysteine through the conserved F or W. Each record gives: J gene, V gene, CDR3 protein.

TRBJ2-3 | TRBV4-3 | CASSQDLAGGPGDTQYF
TRBJ2-1 | TRBV4-2 | CASSHHYLTSGVYNEQFF
TRBJ2-7 | TRBV20-1 | CSAIAGGNSYEQYF
TRBJ2-3 | TRBV12-3/TRBV12-4 | CASSLRTSGTDTQYF
TRBJ2-5 | TRBV3-1 | CASNERGGTETQYF
TRBJ2-7 | TRBV24-1 | CATSDSRTARPGEQYF
TRBJ2-7 | TRBV19 | CASSPGLAETYEQYF
TRBJ2-3 | TRBV25-1 | CASSGLAGGPSTDTQYF
TRBJ2-7 | TRBV20-1 | CSASTSGYEQYF
TRBJ2-3 | TRBV6-1 | CASSERGGTVPHTQYF
TRBJ2-3 | TRBV5-1 | CASRNGQLADTQYF
TRBJ1-2 | TRBV6-2/TRBV6-3 | CASSPRGGGNYGYTF
TRBJ2-1 | TRBV7-6 | CASSFRDNQGEQFF
TRBJ2-5 | TRBV4-1 | CASRKGSPGSQETQYF
TRBJ2-1 | TRBV6-5 | CASSYRDRVFNEQFF
TRBJ2-2 | TRBV10-3 | CAIAGTSGIEYTGELFF
TRBJ1-2 | TRBV24-1 | CATSDPHSRYGYTF
TRBJ2-3 | TRBV7-2 | CASRPTGDTQYF
TRBJ2-1 | TRBV18 | CASTDVIPGEQFF
TRBJ2-7 | TRBV11-2 | CASSLSPRMNEQYF
TRBJ1-6 | TRBV10-3 | CAISEGTSNSPLHF
TRBJ2-2 | TRBV11-2 | CASSISTGTGVAGELFF
TRBJ2-1 | TRBV5-1 | CASSLGASYNEQFF
TRBJ2-5 | TRBV15 | CATSRLWDARETQYF
TRBJ2-7 | TRBV19 | CASSASGGGGEQYF
TRBJ2-3 | TRBV18 | CASSPPVRYSTDTQYF
TRBJ2-7 | TRBV4-3 | CASSQDRAYYEQYF
TRBJ1-2 | TRBV6-5 | CASSSSGTATLYGYTF
TRBJ2-5 | TRBV3-1 | CASSQDHTGALQETQYF
TRBJ1-5 | TRBV21-1 | CASSKLRWTGKGSQPQHF